This T cell receptor beta chain came from a study of blood T cell repertoires in COVID-19. Background on the study: Collection of acute and convalescent COVID-19 samples took place in the United States, Italy and Spain. PBMCs, B-cell-depleted T cells, or T cells were the source of the cDNA or gDNA that made up the material.

V dropped 7 bases and J dropped 6 bases, with 18 bases sitting between them. Germline V gene data show CDR1 as LNHDA and CDR2 as SQIVND (reference sequence). The CDR3 is 15 residues long. The authors' processing: Reference gene primer amplification in the assay estimated nucleated cell counts. Assay used: immunoSEQ multiplex PCR; TCRdb lists only in-frame clones, some missing. From that table come the V and J calls and clone size; the DNA was used to work out D and trimming. The sample lists 300,000 to 450,000 clones, 70% to 85% seen once, with over 0.95% in the top ten. V usage is TRBV19 and J usage is TRBJ2-2, with a weak D call TRBD1 (6 bases). This receptor was taken from a human donor with acute or convalescent COVID-19. The donor label of this sample is uncertain. The sequenced sample was peripheral blood. The chain's CDR3 is CASTDSRGVAGELFF. The CDR3, as DNA: TGTGCCAGTACCGACAGCAGGGGAGTCGCCGGGGAGCTGTTTTTT.